This TCR beta chain was sequenced in a study of T cell changes during pregnancy in multiple sclerosis. The method was immunoSEQ multiplex PCR; TCRdb's version includes in-frame clones alone and lacks a portion of them. The table lists under 70,000 clones, 90% of them singletons, with approximately 6.1% in the top ten. Looked up from germline, CDR1 is KGHSH and CDR2 is LQKENI. J lost 0 bases, V lost 4 bases, and 13 bases had no gene match. CDR3 length equals 18 residues. The TCR originated in a female donor in good health, enrolled as a control in a pregnancy study. The V call is TRBV18, the J call TRBJ2-7; 9 bases match TRBD2. This specimen was peripheral blood, taken in the third trimester of pregnancy. The CDR3 nucleotides are TGTGCCAGCTCACGTGGTAGCGGGGGCCGATTAAGCTCCTACGAGCAGTACTTC. Translation gives CASSRGSGGRLSSYEQYF.